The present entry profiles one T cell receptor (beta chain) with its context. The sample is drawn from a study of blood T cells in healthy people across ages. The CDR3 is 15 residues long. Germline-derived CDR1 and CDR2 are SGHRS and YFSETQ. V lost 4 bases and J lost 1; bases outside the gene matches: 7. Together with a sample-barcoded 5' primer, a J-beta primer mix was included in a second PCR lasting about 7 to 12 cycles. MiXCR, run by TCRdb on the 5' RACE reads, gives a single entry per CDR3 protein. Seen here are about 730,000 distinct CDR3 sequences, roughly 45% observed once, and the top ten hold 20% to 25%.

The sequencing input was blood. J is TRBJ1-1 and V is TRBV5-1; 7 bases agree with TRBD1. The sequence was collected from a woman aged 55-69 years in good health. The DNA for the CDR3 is TGCGCCAGCAGCGAACAGGGGTGGGGGAACACTGAAGCTTTCTTT. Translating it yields CASSEQGWGNTEAFF.